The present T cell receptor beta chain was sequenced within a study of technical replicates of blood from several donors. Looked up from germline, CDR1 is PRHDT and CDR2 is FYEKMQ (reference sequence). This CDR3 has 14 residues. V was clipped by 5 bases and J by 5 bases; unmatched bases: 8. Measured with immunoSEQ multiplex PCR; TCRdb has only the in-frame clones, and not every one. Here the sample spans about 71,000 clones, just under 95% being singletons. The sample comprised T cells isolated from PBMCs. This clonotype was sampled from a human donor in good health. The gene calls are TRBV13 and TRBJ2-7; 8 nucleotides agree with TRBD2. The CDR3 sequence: CASSISGSWDEQYF. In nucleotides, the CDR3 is TGTGCCAGCAGCATAAGCGGGAGCTGGGACGAGCAGTACTTC.